Listed below are T cell receptor beta chains from one sample, sequenced in a study of T cell clonotyping in hematopoietic cell transplantation. Sequencing used immunoSEQ multiplex PCR; TCRdb keeps in-frame clones, though not all of them. This table holds around 8,400 clones, around nine tenths found once. The source material was peripheral blood mononuclear cells, sampled at the time of graft-versus-host disease after allogeneic stem cell transplant. The origin of the receptors is a male patient aged 60-69 years who had an allogeneic stem cell transplant from a related donor, so the T cells may come from the graft donor. Some clones in this sample may be carry-over from other donors' samples. Both conserved end residues are part of each CDR3. The D gene is left open where the match is weak. Some rows have no size entry. The others give once, few or many, or a class for an expanded clone.

d_call | j_call | v_call | clone_size | cdr3_length | cdr3_nt | cdr3_aa
TRBD2 | TRBJ2-3 | TRBV9 | . | 16 | TGTGCCAGCAGCCCTAGTGTAGCGGGGGGCACAGATACGCAGTATTTT | CASSPSVAGGTDTQYF
. | TRBJ1-1 | TRBV19 | few | 15 | TGTGCCAGTAGTATACTGGCAGAGATAAACACTGAAGCTTTCTTT | CASSILAEINTEAFF
. | TRBJ1-1 | TRBV10-3 | . | 12 | TGTGCCATCAGGGAGGGGCCCACTGAAGCTTTCTTT | CAIREGPTEAFF
TRBD1 | TRBJ1-4 | TRBV11-3 | . | 15 | TGTGCCAGCAGCCTACCGGGACAGGGCGGGAAAAAACTGTTTTTT | CASSLPGQGGKKLFF
. | TRBJ1-4 | TRBV6-6 | . | 13 | TGTGCCAGCACCTCGAGGGAGGAAGAAAAACTGTTTTTT | CASTSREEEKLFF
TRBD1 | TRBJ2-3 | TRBV27 | . | 15 | TGTGCCAGCAGTTCATGGACAGGGACGAGGAATACGCAGTATTTT | CASSSWTGTRNTQYF
. | TRBJ1-2 | TRBV7-5 | . | 12 | TGTGCCAGAAAGGGAAAGACCTATGGCTACACCTTC | CARKGKTYGYTF
. | TRBJ2-5 | TRBV7-9 | . | 15 | TGTGCCAGCAGCTTACCATCCTCGAACCAAGAGACCCAGTACTTC | CASSLPSSNQETQYF
TRBD1 | TRBJ1-4 | TRBV6-1 | . | 13 | TGTGCCAGCAAGGAGACAGGGGAAGAAAAACTGTTTTTT | CASKETGEEKLFF
TRBD1 | TRBJ2-5 | TRBV2 | . | 12 | TGTGCCAGCATAGGGACAGGGCGGACCCAGTACTTC | CASIGTGRTQYF
TRBD1 | TRBJ1-2 | TRBV7-9 | . | 14 | TGTGCCAGCAGCTTGAAGGGACAGAACTATGGCTACACCTTC | CASSLKGQNYGYTF
. | TRBJ1-2 | TRBV4-2 | . | 14 | TGTGCCAGCAGCCAAGATCGGGGGCGGGATGGCTACACCTTC | CASSQDRGRDGYTF
. | TRBJ2-4 | TRBV6-5 | . | 13 | TGTGCCAGCCAATACAGTACTAAAAACATTCAGTACTTC | CASQYSTKNIQYF
TRBD1 | TRBJ1-2 | TRBV7-8 | . | 15 | TGTGCCAGCAGCTTAGGGGCAGGGGGTACCTATGGCTACACCTTC | CASSLGAGGTYGYTF
. | TRBJ1-6 | TRBV5-5 | . | 15 | TGTGCCAGCAGCTTCGGCAGGGGAGAGAATTCACCCCTCCACTTT | CASSFGRGENSPLHF
. | TRBJ2-1 | TRBV6-5 | . | 15 | TGTGCCAGCAGTTACGAGGGGGTACAGTACAATGAGCAGTTCTTC | CASSYEGVQYNEQFF
. | TRBJ1-6 | TRBV7-3 | . | 16 | TGTGCCAGCAGCTTAACGGGGGGTTCCTATAATTCACCCCTCCACTTT | CASSLTGGSYNSPLHF
TRBD1 | TRBJ1-1 | TRBV7-9 | . | 14 | TGTGCCAGCAGCTTAGGGACAGGGGTGAATGAAGCTTTCTTT | CASSLGTGVNEAFF
. | TRBJ2-3 | TRBV9 | . | 15 | TGTGCCAGCAGCGTAGAGCAGGCCGGCACAGATACGCAGTATTTT | CASSVEQAGTDTQYF
. | TRBJ2-5 | TRBV6-1 | . | 15 | TGTGCCAGCAGTGAATGGGGATCACTCCGAGAGACCCAGTACTTC | CASSEWGSLRETQYF
TRBD1 | TRBJ2-1 | TRBV6-1 | . | 13 | TGTGCCAGCAGCACCGGGACAGCGAATGAGCAGTTCTTC | CASSTGTANEQFF
. | TRBJ1-2 | TRBV19 | once | 11 | TGTGCCACCGGACTCTCCGCTGGCTACACCTTC | CATGLSAGYTF
. | TRBJ2-5 | TRBV14 | . | 16 | TGTGCCAGCAGCCGAGGGGCTGGTCTGTTACAAGAGACCCAGTACTTC | CASSRGAGLLQETQYF
. | TRBJ2-7 | TRBV2 | . | 15 | TGTGCCAGCAGTAATGAGCCGGGTTACGATTACGAGCAGTACTTC | CASSNEPGYDYEQYF
. | TRBJ2-1 | TRBV28 | . | 15 | TGTGCCAGCAGTCCAGGGACATATGTCTACAATGAGCAGTTCTTC | CASSPGTYVYNEQFF
TRBD1 | TRBJ1-6 | TRBV2 | once | 16 | TGTGCCAGCAGGACCACAGGGGGCCCAGGAGGGTCACCCCTCCACTTT | CASRTTGGPGGSPLHF
TRBD1 | TRBJ2-7 | TRBV5-1 | . | 16 | TGCGCCAGCAGCTTAATTCCGACAGGGGTGACCTACGAGCAGTACTTC | CASSLIPTGVTYEQYF
. | TRBJ1-5 | TRBV5-1 | once | 15 | TGCGCCAGCAGCCAGGAGGGGGGCCGCAATCAGCCCCAGCATTTT | CASSQEGGRNQPQHF
. | TRBJ1-6 | TRBV27 | . | 13 | TGTGCCAGCAGCGGCTTCCGAAATTCACCCCTCCACTTT | CASSGFRNSPLHF
TRBD2 | TRBJ2-1 | TRBV5-1 | once | 17 | TGCGCCAGCAGCAGAGGACTAGCGGCCAACACCTACAATGAGCAGTTCTTC | CASSRGLAANTYNEQFF
. | TRBJ2-7 | TRBV4-1 | . | 17 | TGCGCCAGCAGCCGAGATCCCCCGGGGAACTCCCTTCACGAGCAGTACTTC | CASSRDPPGNSLHEQYF
. | TRBJ1-4 | TRBV2 | once | 15 | TGTGCCAGCAGTGGGCGGTTGGCAACTAATGAAAAACTGTTTTTT | CASSGRLATNEKLFF
. | TRBJ1-1 | TRBV19 | . | 12 | TGTGCCAGTGCCAGGGGCGGCACTGAAGCTTTCTTT | CASARGGTEAFF
TRBD1 | TRBJ1-3 | TRBV7-6 | . | 14 | TGTGCCAGCAGCCCGACAGGGGCTGGAAACACCATATATTTT | CASSPTGAGNTIYF
. | TRBJ1-2 | TRBV30 | . | 15 | TGTGCCTGGAGCCCCGGATTTTCAGCTAGCTATGGCTACACCTTC | CAWSPGFSASYGYTF
. | TRBJ2-2 | TRBV7-2 | . | 16 | TGTGCCAGCAGCTTAGCCCCTCGGGGGAGCACCGGGGAGCTGTTTTTT | CASSLAPRGSTGELFF
. | TRBJ1-1 | TRBV2 | once | 14 | TGTGCCAGCCGGCGGGGAGGGAGGGGCACTGAAGCTTTCTTT | CASRRGGRGTEAFF
TRBD2 | TRBJ2-1 | TRBV27 | . | 15 | TGTGCCAGCAGTTTTGGACTAGCGGCCTACAATGAGCAGTTCTTC | CASSFGLAAYNEQFF
. | TRBJ1-6 | TRBV21-1 | . | 16 | TGTGCCAGCAGGTTAAGGGGTACCTTAGTGGGTTCACCCCTCCACTTT | CASRLRGTLVGSPLHF
TRBD1 | TRBJ2-7 | TRBV6-1 | . | 13 | TGTGCCAGCAGATGGGACAGGGTCTACGAGCAGTACTTC | CASRWDRVYEQYF
TRBD1 | TRBJ1-2 | TRBV18 | . | 15 | TGTGCCAGCTCCCTTCCGGACAGGGGGGGCTATGGCTACACCTTC | CASSLPDRGGYGYTF
. | TRBJ1-2 | TRBV5-1 | . | 18 | TGCGCCAGCCGCATTTCCCGGGACGTCAGACTGAACCTATACGGCTACACCTTC | CASRISRDVRLNLYGYTF
. | TRBJ1-1 | TRBV13 | . | 13 | TGTGCCAGCAGCTTACGAGGGAGGCCTGAAGCTTTCTTT | CASSLRGRPEAFF
TRBD1 | TRBJ1-2 | TRBV2 | . | 15 | TGTGCCAGCAGTCCCGGGACAGTCAAGAACTATGGCTACACCTTC | CASSPGTVKNYGYTF